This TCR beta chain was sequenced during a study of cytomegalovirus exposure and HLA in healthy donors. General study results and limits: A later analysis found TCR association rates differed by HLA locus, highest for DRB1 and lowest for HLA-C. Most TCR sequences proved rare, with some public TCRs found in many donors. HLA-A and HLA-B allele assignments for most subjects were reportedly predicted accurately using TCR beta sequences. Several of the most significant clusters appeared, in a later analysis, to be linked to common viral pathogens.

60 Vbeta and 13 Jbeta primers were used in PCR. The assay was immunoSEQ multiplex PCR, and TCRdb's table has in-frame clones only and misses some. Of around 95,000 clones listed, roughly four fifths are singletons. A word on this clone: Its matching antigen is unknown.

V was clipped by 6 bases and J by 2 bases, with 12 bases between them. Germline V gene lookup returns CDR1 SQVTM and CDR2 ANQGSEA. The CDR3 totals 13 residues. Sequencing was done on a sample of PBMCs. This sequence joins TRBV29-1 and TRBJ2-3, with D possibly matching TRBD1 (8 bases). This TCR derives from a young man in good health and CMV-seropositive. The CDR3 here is CSVAGQVTDTQYF. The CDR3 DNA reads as TGCAGCGTAGCGGGACAGGTCACAGATACGCAGTATTTT.